Shown below are 7 T cell receptor beta chains from a single sample sequenced in a study of cytomegalovirus exposure and HLA in healthy donors. This PCR relied on a set of 60 Vbeta primers and 13 Jbeta primers. TCRdb keeps only in-frame clones here, not all; method: immunoSEQ multiplex PCR. The sample records around 150,000 clones, 70% to 80% being singletons. Sequenced sample: PBMCs. Receptors were obtained from a human donor in good health.

This chain connects TRBV5-1 to TRBJ2-3; D gene unclear. Germline CDR1 and CDR2: SGHRS and YFSETQ. The V gene lost 3 bases and the J gene lost 1 base, with 12 bases spanning the gap. This CDR3 has 15 amino acids. The CDR3 reads CASSSRNEGTDTQYF. The CDR3 DNA reads as TGCGCCAGCAGCTCCCGAAACGAGGGCACAGATACGCAGTATTTT.

This clone was picked up a small number of times. The chain couples TRBV6-5 to TRBJ2-2; D unclear. This CDR3 has 11 amino acids. CDR1 and CDR2 from the germline V gene are MNHEY and SVGAGI. The V gene lost 6 bases and the J gene lost 4 bases, with 3 bases spanning the gap. DNA of the CDR3: TGTGCCAGCAGCTCCACCGGGGAGCTGTTTTTT. This gives the protein CASSSTGELFF.

In its sample, this clone was seen a few times. This chain joins TRBV7-3 and TRBJ2-2; the match to TRBD2 covers 13 bases. Looked up from germline, CDR1 is SGHTA and CDR2 is FQGTGA. CDR3 length: 18 residues. The V and J ends lost 5 bases and 1 base, in that order; junction bases with no gene match: 7. CDR3 sequence: CASSPTSGRTRNTGELFF. The CDR3 DNA follows: TGTGCCAGCAGCCCGACTAGCGGGAGGACGCGGAACACCGGGGAGCTGTTTTTT.

The rearrangement uses TRBV7-9 and TRBJ2-7, with D perhaps TRBD2 (6 bases). This CDR3 contains 16 residues. Germline V gene data show CDR1 as SEHNR and CDR2 as FQNEAQ (reference sequence). V lost 5 bases, J lost 2 bases, and 19 bases lay in between. Written as DNA, the CDR3 is TGTGCCAGCAGCCCCCGGGCTGGGGGACTGGCCTACGAGCAGTACTTC. It translates to CASSPRAGGLAYEQYF. Full variable domain (outside the CDR3, taken from reference TRBV7-9 and TRBJ2-7): DTGVSQNPRHKITKRGQNVTFRCDPISEHNRLYWYRQTLGQGPEFLTYFQNEAQLEKSRLLSDRFSAERPKGSFSTLEIQRTEQGDSAMYLCASSPRAGGLAYEQYFGPGTRLTVT.

V usage is TRBV6-1 and J usage is TRBJ2-1; 7 nucleotides match TRBD1. Looked up from germline, CDR1 is MNHNS and CDR2 is SASEGT. The CDR3 is 12 residues long. V gave up 6 bases and J gave up 10 bases; unmatched junction bases: 6. The CDR3 DNA reads as TGTGCCAGCAGGAACAGGGGCCGCGAGCAGTTCTTC. Amino acids: CASRNRGREQFF.

This clone was found once. J is TRBJ2-1 and V is TRBV19; 8 positions match TRBD2. The CDR3 runs 11 residues. Germline V gene lookup returns CDR1 LNHDA and CDR2 SQIVND (reference sequence). Unmatched junction bases numbered 3, after V lost 10 bases and J lost 7 bases. The CDR3 here is CATLAGNEQFF. For the CDR3, the DNA is TGTGCCACTTTAGCGGGAAATGAGCAGTTCTTC.

The gene calls are TRBV5-6 and TRBJ2-5, with D unclear. The V and J ends lost 2 bases and 1 base respectively, with 6 bases between them. The CDR3 sequence is 13 residues long. CDR1 is SGHDT, CDR2 YYEEEE, per germline. Written as DNA, the CDR3 is TGTGCCAGCAGCTTCTCTGTCCAAGAGACCCAGTACTTC. It specifies CASSFSVQETQYF.